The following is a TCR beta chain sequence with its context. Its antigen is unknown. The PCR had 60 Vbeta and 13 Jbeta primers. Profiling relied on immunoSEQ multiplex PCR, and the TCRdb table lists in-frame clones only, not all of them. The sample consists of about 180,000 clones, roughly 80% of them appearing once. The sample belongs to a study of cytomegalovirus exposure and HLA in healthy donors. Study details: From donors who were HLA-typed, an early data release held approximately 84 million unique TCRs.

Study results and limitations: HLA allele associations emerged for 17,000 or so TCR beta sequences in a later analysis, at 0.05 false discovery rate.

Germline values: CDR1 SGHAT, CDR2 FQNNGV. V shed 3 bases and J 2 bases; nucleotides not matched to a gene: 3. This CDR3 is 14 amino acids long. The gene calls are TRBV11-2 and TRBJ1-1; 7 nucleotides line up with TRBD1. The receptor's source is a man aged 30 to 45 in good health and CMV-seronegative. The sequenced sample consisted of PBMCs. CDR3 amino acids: CASSFDRANTEAFF. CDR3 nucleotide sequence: TGTGCCAGCAGCTTTGACAGGGCTAACACTGAAGCTTTCTTT.